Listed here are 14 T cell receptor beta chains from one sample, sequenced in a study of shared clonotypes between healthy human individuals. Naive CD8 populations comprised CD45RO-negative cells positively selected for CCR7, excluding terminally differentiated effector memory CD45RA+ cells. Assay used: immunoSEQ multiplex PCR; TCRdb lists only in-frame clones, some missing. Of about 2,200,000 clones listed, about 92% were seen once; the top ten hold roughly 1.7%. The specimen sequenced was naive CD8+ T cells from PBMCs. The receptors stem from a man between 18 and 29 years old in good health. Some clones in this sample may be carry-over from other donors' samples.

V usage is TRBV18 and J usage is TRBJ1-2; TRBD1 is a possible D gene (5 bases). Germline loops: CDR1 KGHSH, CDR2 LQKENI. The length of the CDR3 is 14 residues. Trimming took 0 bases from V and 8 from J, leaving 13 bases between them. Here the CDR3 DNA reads TGTGCCAGCTCACCACCAGGGGAGGGTCACGGCTACACCTTC. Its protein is CASSPPGEGHGYTF.

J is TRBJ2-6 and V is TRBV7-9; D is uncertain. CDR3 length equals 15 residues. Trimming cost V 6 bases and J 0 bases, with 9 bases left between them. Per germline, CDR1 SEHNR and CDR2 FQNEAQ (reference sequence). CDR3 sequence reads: CASRPQDSGANVLTF. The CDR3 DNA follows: TGTGCCAGCAGACCTCAGGACTCTGGGGCCAACGTCCTGACTTTC.

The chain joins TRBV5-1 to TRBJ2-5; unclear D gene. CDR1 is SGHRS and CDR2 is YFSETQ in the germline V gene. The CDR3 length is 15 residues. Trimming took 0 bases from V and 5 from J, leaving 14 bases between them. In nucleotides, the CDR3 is TGCGCCAGCAGCTTGGCTTCCCCTTCCCGGGAGACCCAGTACTTC. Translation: CASSLASPSRETQYF.

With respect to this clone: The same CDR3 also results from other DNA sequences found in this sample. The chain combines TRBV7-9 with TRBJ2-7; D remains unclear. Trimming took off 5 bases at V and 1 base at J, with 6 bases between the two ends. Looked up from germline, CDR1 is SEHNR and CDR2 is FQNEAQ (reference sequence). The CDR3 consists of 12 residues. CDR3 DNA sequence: TGTGCCAGCAGCCTCCGTTCCTACGAGCAGTACTTC. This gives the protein CASSLRSYEQYF. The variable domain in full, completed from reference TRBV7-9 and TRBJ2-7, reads DTGVSQNPRHKITKRGQNVTFRCDPISEHNRLYWYRQTLGQGPEFLTYFQNEAQLEKSRLLSDRFSAERPKGSFSTLEIQRTEQGDSAMYLCASSLRSYEQYFGPGTRLTVT.

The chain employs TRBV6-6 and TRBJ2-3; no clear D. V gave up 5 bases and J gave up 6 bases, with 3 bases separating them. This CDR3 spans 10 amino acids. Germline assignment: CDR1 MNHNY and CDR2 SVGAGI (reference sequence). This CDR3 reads CASSMDTQYF. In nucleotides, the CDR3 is TGTGCCAGCAGTATGGATACGCAGTATTTT.

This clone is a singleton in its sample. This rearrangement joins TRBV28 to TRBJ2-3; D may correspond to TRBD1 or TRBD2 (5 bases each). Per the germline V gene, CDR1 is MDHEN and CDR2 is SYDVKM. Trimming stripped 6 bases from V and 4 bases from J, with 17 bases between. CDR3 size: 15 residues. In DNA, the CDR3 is TGTGCCAGCAGATGGGTTAGGGACCTTCCAGATACGCAGTATTTT. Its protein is CASRWVRDLPDTQYF.

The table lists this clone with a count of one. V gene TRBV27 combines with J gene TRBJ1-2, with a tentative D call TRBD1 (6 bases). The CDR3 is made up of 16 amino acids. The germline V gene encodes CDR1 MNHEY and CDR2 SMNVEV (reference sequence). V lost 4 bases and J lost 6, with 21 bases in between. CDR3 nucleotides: TGTGCCAGCAGTTCAACCCGCCGGGGGGACATCCATGGCTACACCTTC. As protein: CASSSTRRGDIHGYTF.

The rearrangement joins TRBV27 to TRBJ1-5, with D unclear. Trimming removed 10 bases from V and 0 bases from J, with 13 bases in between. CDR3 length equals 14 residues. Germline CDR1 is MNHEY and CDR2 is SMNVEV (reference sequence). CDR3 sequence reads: CATRLEHSNQPQHF. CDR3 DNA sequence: TGTGCCACCCGCCTGGAACATAGCAATCAGCCCCAGCATTTT.

CDR3 region: CASSRVDQETQYF. CDR3 nucleotides: TGTGCCAGCAGCCGTGTGGACCAAGAGACCCAGTACTTC. The chain recombines TRBV28 with TRBJ2-5; D call uncertain. Trimming shortened V by 6 bases and J by 0 bases, and 8 bases separated the two germline ends. From germline, CDR1 is MDHEN and CDR2 SYDVKM. The CDR3 is 13 amino acids.

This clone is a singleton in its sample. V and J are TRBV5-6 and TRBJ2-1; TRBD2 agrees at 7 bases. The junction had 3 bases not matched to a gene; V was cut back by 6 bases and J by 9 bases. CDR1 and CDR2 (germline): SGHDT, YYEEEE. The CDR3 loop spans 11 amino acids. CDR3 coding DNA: TGTGCCAGCACCACGGGGGGTGAGCAGTTCTTC. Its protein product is CASTTGGEQFF.

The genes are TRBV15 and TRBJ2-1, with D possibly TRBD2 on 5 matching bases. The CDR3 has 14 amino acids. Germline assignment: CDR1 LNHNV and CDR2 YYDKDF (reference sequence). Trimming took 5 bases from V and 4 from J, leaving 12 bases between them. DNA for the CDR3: TGTGCCACCAGCGGGCTCCGGACTTACAATGAGCAGTTCTTC. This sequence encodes CATSGLRTYNEQFF.

Here the CDR3 DNA reads TGTGCCAGCAGTTTATTGGCGGGAACCCTTAGCAATCAGCCCCAGCATTTT. As protein: CASSLLAGTLSNQPQHF. This chain joins TRBV27 and TRBJ1-5; D is uncertain. Trimming cost V 1 base and J 0 bases, with 13 bases left between them. This CDR3 comprises 17 residues. Germline V CDR1 and CDR2: MNHEY, SMNVEV (reference sequence).

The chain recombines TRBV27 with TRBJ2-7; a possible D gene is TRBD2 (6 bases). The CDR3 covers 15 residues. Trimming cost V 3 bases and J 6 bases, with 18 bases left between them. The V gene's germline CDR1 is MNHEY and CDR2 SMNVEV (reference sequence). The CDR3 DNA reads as TGTGCCAGCAGTTTGCAAGTCGCGGGGACGGGCGAGCAGTACTTC. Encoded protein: CASSLQVAGTGEQYF.

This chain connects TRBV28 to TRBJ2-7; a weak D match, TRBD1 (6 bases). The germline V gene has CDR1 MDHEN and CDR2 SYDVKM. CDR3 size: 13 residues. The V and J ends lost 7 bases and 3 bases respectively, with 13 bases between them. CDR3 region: CASKTGQGYEQYF. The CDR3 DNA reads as TGTGCCAGCAAAACAGGGCAGGGCTACGAGCAGTACTTC.